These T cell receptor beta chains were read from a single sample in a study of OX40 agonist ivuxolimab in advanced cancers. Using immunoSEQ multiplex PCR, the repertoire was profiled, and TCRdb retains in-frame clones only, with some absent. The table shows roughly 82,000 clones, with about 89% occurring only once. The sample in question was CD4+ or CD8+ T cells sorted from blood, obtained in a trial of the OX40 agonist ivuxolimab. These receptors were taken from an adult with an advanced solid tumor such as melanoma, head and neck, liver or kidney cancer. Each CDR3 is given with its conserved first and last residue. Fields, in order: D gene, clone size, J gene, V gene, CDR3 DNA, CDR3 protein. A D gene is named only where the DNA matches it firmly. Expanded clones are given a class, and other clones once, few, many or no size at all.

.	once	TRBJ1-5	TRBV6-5	TGTGCCAGCAGTTTATTAGGGGGAGGCAATCAGCCCCAGCATTTT	CASSLLGGGNQPQHF
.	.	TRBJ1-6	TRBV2	TGTGCCAGCAGTCGAAATAGACGCTCCTATAATTCACCCCTCCACTTT	CASSRNRRSYNSPLHF
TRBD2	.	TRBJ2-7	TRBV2	TGTGCCAGCACCGACGGACTAGCGGGGTTCGAGCAGTACTTC	CASTDGLAGFEQYF
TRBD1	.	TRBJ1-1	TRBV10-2	TGCGCCAGCAGTGGACAGGGGATCACTGAAGCTTTCTTT	CASSGQGITEAFF
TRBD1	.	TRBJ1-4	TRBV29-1	TGCAGCGCTGGACAGGGGGCGACTGCAACTAATGAAAAACTGTTTTTT	CSAGQGATATNEKLFF
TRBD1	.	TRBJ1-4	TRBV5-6	TGTGCCAGCAGCTTTACAGGGGTAGTGAGTGAAAAACTGTTTTTT	CASSFTGVVSEKLFF
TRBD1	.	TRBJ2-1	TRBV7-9	TGTGCCAGCAGCTTAGGATACAGGGGGCGTACGTACAATGAGCAGTTCTTC	CASSLGYRGRTYNEQFF
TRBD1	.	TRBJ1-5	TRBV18	TGTGCCAGCTCGACAGGGCGATCAGATCGGCCCCAGCATTTT	CASSTGRSDRPQHF
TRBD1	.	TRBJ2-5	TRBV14	TGTGCCAGCAGCCCAACAGGGGTAGAGACCCAGTACTTC	CASSPTGVETQYF
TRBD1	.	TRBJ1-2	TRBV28	TGTGCTAGCAGTTTACTTTGGACAGGGGGCAGTGGCTACACCTTC	CASSLLWTGGSGYTF
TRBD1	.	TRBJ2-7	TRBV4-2	TGTGCCAGCAGCCCACCGGGACAGGCCTCCTACGAGCAGTACTTC	CASSPPGQASYEQYF
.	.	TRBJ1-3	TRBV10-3	TGTGCCATCAGTGAGCTCCGAAGCCCCCCTGGAAACACCATATATTTT	CAISELRSPPGNTIYF
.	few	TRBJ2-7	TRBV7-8	TGTGCCAGTGGGGGGATGCCTTCAGGGTACGAGCAGTACTTC	CASGGMPSGYEQYF
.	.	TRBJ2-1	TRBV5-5	TGTGCCAGCAGCGACGGGACGGGATCCTACAATGAGCAGTTCTTC	CASSDGTGSYNEQFF